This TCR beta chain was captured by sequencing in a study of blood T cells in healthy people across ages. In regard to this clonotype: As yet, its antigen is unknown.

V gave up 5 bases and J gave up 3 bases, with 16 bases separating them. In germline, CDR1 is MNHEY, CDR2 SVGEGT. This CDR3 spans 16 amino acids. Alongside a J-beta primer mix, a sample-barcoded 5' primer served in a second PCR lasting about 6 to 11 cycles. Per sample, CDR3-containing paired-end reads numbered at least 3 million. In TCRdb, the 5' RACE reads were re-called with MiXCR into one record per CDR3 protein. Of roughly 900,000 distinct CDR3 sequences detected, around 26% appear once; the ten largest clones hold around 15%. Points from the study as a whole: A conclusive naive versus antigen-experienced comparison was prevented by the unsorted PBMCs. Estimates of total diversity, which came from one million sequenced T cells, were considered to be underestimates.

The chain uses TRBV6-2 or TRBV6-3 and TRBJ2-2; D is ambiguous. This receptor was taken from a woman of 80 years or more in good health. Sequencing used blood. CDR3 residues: CASSDFLATDTGELFF. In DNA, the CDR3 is TGTGCCAGCAGTGACTTTTTGGCTACGGACACCGGGGAGCTGTTTTTT.